The 19 T cell receptor beta chains presented below share a single source sample, sequenced in a study of T cells in localized non-small cell lung cancer. Method: immunoSEQ multiplex PCR; TCRdb's copy keeps in-frame clones and lacks some. The sample yields about 76,000 clones, about 88% seen once. The source material was peripheral blood, sampled before any cancer treatment. Receptors originate from a female donor at least 60 years old with stage I lung adenocarcinoma.

The CDR3 spells CASGQRNTDTQYF. Here the CDR3 DNA reads TGTGCCAGCGGGCAGCGGAACACAGATACGCAGTATTTT. This rearrangement joins TRBV27 to TRBJ2-3; D might be TRBD2 (5 bases). Germline V gene data show CDR1 as MNHEY and CDR2 as SMNVEV (reference sequence). Trimming cost V 8 bases and J 2 bases, with 11 bases left between them. This CDR3 is built from 13 residues.

This rearrangement joins TRBV19 to TRBJ1-2; D remains unclear. Germline V lookup: CDR1 LNHDA, CDR2 SQIVND (reference sequence). This CDR3 has 13 residues. Trimming pared 5 bases from V and 6 bases from J, leaving 13 bases between. The CDR3 DNA follows: TGTGCCAGTAGTCCCTCCCGGGTCCATGGCTACACCTTC. Translating it yields CASSPSRVHGYTF.

For the CDR3, the DNA is TGTGCCAGCAGCTTCGGTCCGAACACCGGGGAGCTGTTTTTT. Its protein product is CASSFGPNTGELFF. The rearrangement uses TRBV7-2 and TRBJ2-2; unclear D gene. The CDR3 consists of 14 residues. The germline V gene has CDR1 SGHTA and CDR2 FQGNSA. V was cut by 3 bases and J by 0 bases, with 5 bases left in between.

The chain uses TRBV5-1 and TRBJ2-7; D gene unclear. The length of the CDR3 is 15 residues. V was trimmed by 0 bases and J by 0 bases, leaving 10 bases between them. Germline V gene lookup returns CDR1 SGHRS and CDR2 YFSETQ. CDR3 nucleotides: TGCGCCAGCAGCTTGGCCTCGGGCCGCTCCTACGAGCAGTACTTC. Translated: CASSLASGRSYEQYF.

This chain uses TRBV5-1 with TRBJ2-3, with 10 bases that match TRBD2. Germline CDR1 is SGHRS and CDR2 is YFSETQ. The ends lost 5 bases at V and 3 bases at J; junction bases unmatched: 9. The CDR3 has 16 amino acids. CDR3 residues: CASSLEAGGPTDTQYF. The CDR3 coding sequence is TGCGCCAGCAGTCTTGAAGCGGGAGGGCCAACAGATACGCAGTATTTT.

The V and J genes are TRBV15 and TRBJ1-2; D is unresolved. The germline V and J ends were trimmed by 0 bases and 2 bases, with 7 bases remaining between them. Germline-derived CDR1 and CDR2 are LNHNV and YYDKDF (reference sequence). The CDR3 extends over 14 amino acids. In DNA, the CDR3 is TGTGCCACCAGCAGAGATTTCCCAAACTATGGCTACACCTTC. It specifies CATSRDFPNYGYTF. The full variable domain, in which reference TRBV15 and TRBJ1-2 provide the parts outside the CDR3, is DAMVIQNPRYQVTQFGKPVTLSCSQTLNHNVMYWYQQKSSQAPKLLFHYYDKDFNNEADTPDNFQSRRPNTSFCFLDIRSPGLGDTAMYLCATSRDFPNYGYTFGSGTRLTVV.

Concerning this clone: The junction departs from germline at one end; a sequencing error may be responsible. The chain has TRBV7-2 and TRBJ1-1, with D unresolved. Germline lookup yields CDR1 SGHTA and CDR2 FQGNSA. CDR3 length: 14 residues. CDR3 nucleotide sequence: TGCGCCAGCAGCCAATGGGAGGGTGACACTGAAGCTTTCTTT. This sequence encodes CASSQWEGDTEAFF.

This chain links TRBV18 with TRBJ1-2, with TRBD1 identical over 7 bases. Trimming at V came to 3 bases and at J to 2 bases, leaving 6 bases not matched to a gene. Germline loops: CDR1 KGHSH, CDR2 LQKENI. The CDR3 runs 15 residues. CDR3 nucleotide sequence: TGTGCCAGCTCACCCAGCAGGGGGTGGAACTATGGCTACACCTTC. It codes for CASSPSRGWNYGYTF. Drawing the rest from reference TRBV18 and TRBJ1-2, the complete variable domain is NAGVMQNPRHLVRRRGQEARLRCSPMKGHSHVYWYRQLPEEGLKFMVYLQKENIIDESGMPKERFSAEFPKEGPSILRIQQVVRGDSAAYFCASSPSRGWNYGYTFGSGTRLTVV.

V and J are TRBV2 and TRBJ2-3; possibly TRBD1 for D (6 bases). With 2 bases removed from V and 0 bases from J, the gap between germline ends came to 18 bases. The CDR3 contains 18 residues. CDR1 is SNHLY, CDR2 FYNNEI, per germline. DNA for the CDR3: TGTGCCAGCAGTGAAAGATCGTTTGGGGGCCTTAGCACAGATACGCAGTATTTT. It codes for CASSERSFGGLSTDTQYF.

This clone was recorded a few times. This rearrangement joins TRBV4-3 to TRBJ2-1, with 11 positions matching TRBD2. Germline CDR1 is LGHNA and CDR2 is YSLEER. V lost 1 base and J lost 6; bases outside the gene matches: 14. The CDR3 is 19 amino acids. The CDR3 reads CASSQAAKDSGRGGNEQFF. DNA for the CDR3: TGCGCCAGCAGCCAAGCCGCAAAAGATAGCGGGAGGGGGGGCAATGAGCAGTTCTTC.

The chain employs TRBV5-1 and TRBJ1-1, with a tentative D call TRBD1 (6 bases). Germline CDR1 and CDR2: SGHRS and YFSETQ. CDR3 length equals 14 residues. V was pared by 0 bases and J by 6 bases, with 12 bases between. The CDR3 DNA reads TGCGCCAGCAGCTTGGAGACAGGAATCTCTGAAGCTTTCTTT. Protein sequence: CASSLETGISEAFF.

V gene TRBV11-2 combines with J gene TRBJ2-3; D remains ambiguous. V was shortened by 5 bases and J by 2 bases, with 11 bases between the two germline ends. Germline V CDR1 and CDR2: SGHAT, FQNNGV. The CDR3 runs 14 residues. The CDR3 bases are TGTGCCAGCAGCCCGCGAGCAGTCACAGATACGCAGTATTTT. Protein: CASSPRAVTDTQYF.

The chain carries TRBV5-3 and TRBJ1-4; D not resolved. TRBV5-3 falls under the ORF class, with uncertain function. The CDR3 is 15 amino acids. V lost 4 bases and J lost 5, with 15 bases in between. The CDR3 loop reads CARSQEVMKNEKLFF. For the CDR3, the DNA is TGTGCCAGAAGCCAGGAGGTTATGAAGAATGAAAAACTGTTTTTT.

Here the CDR3 reads CAISERGPQLSNYGYTF. CDR3 in DNA: TGTGCCATCAGTGAGCGGGGGCCCCAACTCTCTAACTATGGCTACACCTTC. The chain carries TRBV10-3 and TRBJ1-2; a weak D match, TRBD1 (6 bases). CDR3 size: 17 residues. V lost 2 bases, J lost 0 bases, and 16 bases lay in between. Germline lookup yields CDR1 ENHRY and CDR2 SYGVKD.

The genes are TRBV7-9 and TRBJ2-1; unclear D gene. The CDR3 runs to 14 residues. Germline V gives CDR1 SEHNR, CDR2 FQNEAQ (reference sequence). The germline V and J ends were trimmed by 10 bases and 0 bases, with 13 bases remaining between them. The CDR3 is CATANRSSYNEQFF. CDR3 bases: TGTGCCACCGCCAACCGATCCTCCTACAATGAGCAGTTCTTC.

CDR3 in amino acids: CASSIGRGNEKLFF. CDR3 sequence (DNA): TGTGCCAGTAGTATAGGTCGAGGAAATGAAAAACTGTTTTTT. The V and J genes are TRBV19 and TRBJ1-4; D unclear. With 1 base removed from V and 5 bases from J, the gap between germline ends came to 8 bases. This CDR3 has 14 residues. The germline V gene encodes CDR1 LNHDA and CDR2 SQIVND (reference sequence). Filled out from reference TRBV19 and TRBJ1-4, the complete variable domain reads DGGITQSPKYLFRKEGQNVTLSCEQNLNHDAMYWYRQDPGQGLRLIYYSQIVNDFQKGDIAEGYSVSREKKESFPLTVTSAQKNPTAFYLCASSIGRGNEKLFFGSGTQLSVL.

The chain is built from TRBV14 and TRBJ1-2; 9 nucleotides line up with TRBD1. The CDR3 is 13 amino acids. Germline trimming cut 6 bases from V and 5 bases from J; bases unmatched to any gene: 4. CDR1 and CDR2 (germline): SGHDN, FVKESK. CDR3 region: CASSQGTGYGYTF. CDR3 DNA sequence: TGTGCCAGCAGTCAGGGGACAGGGTATGGCTACACCTTC.

The chain combines TRBV19 with TRBJ1-5; perhaps TRBD1 as D (5 bases). This CDR3 contains 16 residues. CDR1 and CDR2 (germline): LNHDA, SQIVND (reference sequence). Trimming removed 5 bases from V and 1 base from J, with 15 bases in between. DNA of the CDR3: TGTGCCAGTAGTGCCACCCGGGACGGAAGCAATCAGCCCCAGCATTTT. Amino acid sequence: CASSATRDGSNQPQHF.

This clone was seen once. A read error may be the cause here, since a much bigger clone is one base away. V gene TRBV7-2 combines with J gene TRBJ2-1; TRBD2 matches at 7 bases. Looked up from germline, CDR1 is SGHTA and CDR2 is FQGNSA. The CDR3 covers 13 residues. V dropped 5 bases and J dropped 3; count of bases not matched to a gene: 1. CDR3 sequence: CASSPGGYNEQFF. CDR3 nucleotide sequence: TGTGCCAGCAGCCCGGGGGGCTACAATGAGCAGTTCTTC.